Presented here are 8 T cell receptor beta chains from one specimen sequenced in a study of blood T cell repertoires in COVID-19. Profiling relied on immunoSEQ multiplex PCR, and the TCRdb table lists in-frame clones only, not all of them. The sample consists of under 250,000 clones, about 83% of them appearing once. The sample taken for sequencing was peripheral blood. The source is a man older than 75 with acute or convalescent COVID-19.

This sequence joins TRBV18 and TRBJ1-2; tentative D call: TRBD1 (6 bases). CDR3 size: 14 residues. Trimming stripped 4 bases from V and 5 bases from J, with 14 bases between. Looked up from germline, CDR1 is KGHSH and CDR2 is LQKENI. The CDR3 region is CASSQSGVSYGYTF. The CDR3 region has the DNA TGTGCCAGCTCACAGTCAGGGGTCTCTTATGGCTACACCTTC.

The chain joins TRBV4-2 to TRBJ1-4; 9 nucleotides match TRBD1. The CDR3 spans 15 residues. The germline CDR1 and CDR2 sequences are LGHNA and YNFKEQ. The trim removed 4 bases at V and 5 bases at J, leaving 5 bases unmatched. CDR3 nucleotides: TGTGCCAGCAGCCCCAGACAGGGGGTGAATGAAAAACTGTTTTTT. It is translated as CASSPRQGVNEKLFF.

This chain connects TRBV9 to TRBJ2-3, with TRBD1 matching over 9 bases. Germline V CDR1 and CDR2: SGDLS, YYNGEE. Trimming at V came to 4 bases and at J to 3 bases, leaving 9 bases not matched to a gene. CDR3 size: 16 residues. The chain's CDR3 is CASSQGDRERTDTQYF. Written as DNA, the CDR3 is TGTGCCAGCAGCCAAGGGGACAGGGAACGGACAGATACGCAGTATTTT.

The chain combines TRBV29-1 with TRBJ2-3; the match to TRBD1 covers 7 bases. V lost 7 bases to trimming and J lost 4 bases; unmatched junction nucleotides: 5. The CDR3 runs 12 residues. Germline CDR1 reads SQVTM; CDR2 reads ANQGSEA. The CDR3 sequence is CSGYRGADTQYF. Written as DNA, the CDR3 is TGCAGCGGATACAGGGGAGCAGATACGCAGTATTTT.

This clone was seen once. Additional DNA sequences in this sample encode the identical CDR3. V and J are TRBV5-1 and TRBJ2-2; the match to TRBD1 covers 7 bases. The CDR3 is made up of 15 amino acids. From germline, CDR1 is SGHRS and CDR2 YFSETQ. The ends lost 2 bases at V and 1 base at J; junction bases unmatched: 2. As DNA, the CDR3 is TGCGCCAGCAGCTTAAGGACAGGGAACACCGGGGAGCTGTTTTTT. The encoded protein is CASSLRTGNTGELFF.

V is TRBV5-1 and J is TRBJ1-1; a possible D gene is TRBD1 (5 bases). The V end was cut by 0 bases, the J end by 0 bases, with 12 bases between. The CDR3 runs 16 residues. From germline, CDR1 is SGHRS and CDR2 YFSETQ. The CDR3 here is CASSLGSGTMNTEAFF. The CDR3 DNA follows: TGCGCCAGCAGCTTGGGTAGCGGGACCATGAACACTGAAGCTTTCTTT.

The chain couples TRBV5-4 to TRBJ1-2, with D possibly matching TRBD1 (5 bases). Germline CDR1 reads SGHNT; CDR2 reads YYREEE (reference sequence). This CDR3 spans 14 amino acids. Trimming removed 4 bases from V and 3 bases from J, with 13 bases in between. Here the CDR3 DNA reads TGTGCCAGCAGCCGCGACAGTACGGACTATGGCTACACCTTC. It specifies CASSRDSTDYGYTF.

In its sample, this clone was seen a few times. J is TRBJ2-7 and V is TRBV19; D is uncertain. The germline V gene encodes CDR1 LNHDA and CDR2 SQIVND (reference sequence). The CDR3 extends over 16 amino acids. The V and J ends lost 3 bases and 2 bases respectively, with 17 bases between them. CDR3 amino acids: CASSISLVVSTYEQYF. CDR3 DNA: TGTGCCAGTAGTATTTCGCTCGTGGTTTCTACCTACGAGCAGTACTTC.